The 15 T cell receptor beta chains below were found in one sample sequenced in a study of shared clonotypes between healthy human individuals. Data came from immunoSEQ multiplex PCR; TCRdb stores just in-frame clones and leaves some out. This sample has millions of clones, with 90% to 95% found just once. Source material: naive CD4+ T cells sorted from blood. Subset of the sample: CD45RA+ positively selected. These TCRs come from a young man in good health.

The J gene is TRBJ1-3, the V gene TRBV18; 7 bases agree with TRBD1. Germline V CDR1 and CDR2: KGHSH, LQKENI. The CDR3 has 16 residues. V lost 2 bases and J lost 0; bases outside the gene matches: 4. The CDR3, as DNA: TGTGCCAGCTCACCAGTCACAGGGGCCTCTGGAAACACCATATATTTT. Protein: CASSPVTGASGNTIYF. The whole variable domain, filled in from reference TRBV18 and TRBJ1-3, reads NAGVMQNPRHLVRRRGQEARLRCSPMKGHSHVYWYRQLPEEGLKFMVYLQKENIIDESGMPKERFSAEFPKEGPSILRIQQVVRGDSAAYFCASSPVTGASGNTIYFGEGSWLTVV.

The CDR3 DNA sequence: TGTGCCAGCAGTTTCGGTGGGGCCCCCGCCATGGACGGCACCATATATTTT. Encoded protein: CASSFGGAPAMDGTIYF. This rearrangement joins TRBV5-4 to TRBJ1-3; D is perhaps TRBD1 (5 bases). V lost 5 bases and J lost 9, with 27 bases in between. CDR1 SGHNT and CDR2 YYREEE come from the germline V gene (reference sequence). This CDR3 contains 17 residues.

The rearrangement links TRBV5-4 to TRBJ2-1; TRBD1 matches at 9 bases. Trimming removed 0 bases from V and 7 bases from J; junction bases left unmatched: 5. This CDR3 is 15 amino acids long. Germline loops: CDR1 SGHNT, CDR2 YYREEE (reference sequence). CDR3 in amino acids: CASSLGGQGLNEQFF. The DNA of the CDR3 is TGTGCCAGCAGCTTGGGGGGACAGGGATTAAATGAGCAGTTCTTC.

This chain uses TRBV19 with TRBJ1-6; D perhaps matches TRBD1 (5 bases). With 3 bases removed from V and 4 bases from J, the gap between germline ends came to 16 bases. Germline V gene sequence: CDR1 LNHDA, CDR2 SQIVND (reference sequence). This CDR3 region has 17 residues. The chain's CDR3 is CASSMLAGAVYNSPLHF. The CDR3 region has the DNA TGTGCCAGTAGTATGTTGGCTGGGGCTGTATATAATTCACCCCTCCACTTT.

Comment on this clone: Additional DNA sequences in this sample encode the identical CDR3. The J gene is TRBJ2-3, the V gene TRBV14; D is unresolved. Germline CDR1 SGHDN, CDR2 FVKESK. V was shortened by 2 bases and J by 2 bases, with 2 bases between the two germline ends. The CDR3 is 12 amino acids. The CDR3 sequence is CASSQFTDTQYF. For the CDR3, the DNA is TGTGCCAGCAGCCAATTCACAGATACGCAGTATTTT.

V is TRBV25-1 and J is TRBJ1-5; 8 bases align to TRBD1. Germline V gives CDR1 MGHDK, CDR2 SYGVNS. The trim removed 6 bases at V and 2 bases at J, leaving 6 bases unmatched. This CDR3 has 15 amino acids. DNA for the CDR3: TGTGCCAGCAGCCCCTCGACAGGGGGCAATCAGCCCCAGCATTTT. Translated, it gives CASSPSTGGNQPQHF.

The chain has TRBV7-9 and TRBJ1-5; D gene unclear. Germline V gene lookup returns CDR1 SEHNR and CDR2 FQNEAQ (reference sequence). The ends were cut back, 5 bases at V and 0 bases at J, with 8 bases in the middle. This CDR3 comprises 14 residues. The CDR3 here is CASSGQSSNQPQHF. The CDR3 region has the DNA TGTGCCAGCAGCGGGCAGAGTAGCAATCAGCCCCAGCATTTT.

This rearrangement joins TRBV25-1 to TRBJ1-2, with a weak D call TRBD1 (5 bases). The CDR3 covers 15 residues. Germline V gene data show CDR1 as MGHDK and CDR2 as SYGVNS. Trimming took off 3 bases at V and 4 bases at J, with 15 bases between the two ends. CDR3 in amino acids: CASSEPGALVYGYTF. The CDR3 DNA reads as TGTGCCAGCAGTGAGCCCGGGGCGCTCGTCTATGGCTACACCTTC.

This clone was detected once. This chain connects TRBV5-1 to TRBJ2-3; D is undetermined. From germline, CDR1 is SGHRS and CDR2 YFSETQ. Trimming shortened V by 3 bases and J by 0 bases, and 8 bases separated the two germline ends. The CDR3 is 14 amino acids. As DNA, the CDR3 is TGCGCCAGCAGCTCGGCAGTTAGCACAGATACGCAGTATTTT. Protein: CASSSAVSTDTQYF.

The J gene is TRBJ2-3, the V gene TRBV18; unclear D gene. CDR1 is KGHSH, CDR2 LQKENI, per germline. The CDR3 is 13 amino acids. The V end lost 3 bases, the J end lost 4 bases, and 8 bases lay between the germline ends. CDR3 DNA: TGTGCCAGCTCACCCTTGACTCCAGATACGCAGTATTTT. This codes for CASSPLTPDTQYF.

The rearrangement links TRBV7-8 to TRBJ2-1; no clear D gene. Looked up from germline, CDR1 is SGHVS and CDR2 is FQNEAQ. There are 13 residues in the CDR3. Trimming took 5 bases from V and 5 from J, leaving 10 bases between them. CDR3 sequence: CASSQEEDNEQFF. In DNA, the CDR3 is TGTGCCAGCAGCCAAGAAGAAGACAATGAGCAGTTCTTC.

In regard to this clone: The same CDR3 also results from other DNA sequences found in this sample. The chain combines TRBV5-1 with TRBJ2-1; 10 nucleotides match TRBD1. The CDR3 spans 15 residues. The germline V gene encodes CDR1 SGHRS and CDR2 YFSETQ. V shed 0 bases and J 4 bases; nucleotides not matched to a gene: 1. The CDR3 region has the DNA TGCGCCAGCAGCTTGGGACAGGGGGCTTACAATGAGCAGTTCTTC. Its protein product is CASSLGQGAYNEQFF.

V and J are TRBV27 and TRBJ2-5; D possibly matches TRBD1 or TRBD2 (6 bases each). This CDR3 is 16 amino acids long. V lost 5 bases and J 4 bases, leaving 20 bases between the germline ends. CDR1 is MNHEY, CDR2 SMNVEV, per germline (reference sequence). The CDR3 sequence: CASSPHSGGQRETQYF. Here the CDR3 DNA reads TGTGCCAGCAGTCCGCATTCCGGGGGCCAGAGAGAGACCCAGTACTTC.

This chain connects TRBV5-4 to TRBJ1-4; D gene unclear. The germline gives CDR1 SGHNT, CDR2 YYREEE (reference sequence). This CDR3 region has 14 residues. V gave up 4 bases and J gave up 4 bases, with 11 bases separating them. CDR3: CASSKGSNNEKLFF. For the CDR3, the DNA is TGTGCCAGCAGCAAGGGTTCGAATAATGAAAAACTGTTTTTT. Full variable domain (remainder filled in from reference TRBV5-4 and TRBJ1-4): ETGVTQSPTHLIKTRGQQVTLRCSSQSGHNTVSWYQQALGQGPQFIFQYYREEENGRGNFPPRFSGLQFPNYSSELNVNALELDDSALYLCASSKGSNNEKLFFGSGTQLSVL.

The chain employs TRBV19 and TRBJ1-5; maybe TRBD1 (5 bases). The CDR3 covers 15 residues. The V gene's germline CDR1 is LNHDA and CDR2 SQIVND (reference sequence). V was trimmed by 3 bases and J by 1 base, leaving 10 bases between them. The CDR3 protein is CASSISRQSNQPQHF. DNA for the CDR3: TGTGCCAGTAGTATCTCCCGACAGAGCAATCAGCCCCAGCATTTT.